These 26 T cell receptor beta chains were all obtained from the same sample, sequenced in a study of T cells in Graves' hyperthyroidism and ophthalmopathy. Researchers amplified the TCR beta CDR3 regions from RNA transcripts. The study used the HTBI primer set for a first-round RT-PCR of the TCR CDR3. One entry per CDR3 protein results from TCRdb running MiXCR on the multiplex PCR reads. The table lists hundreds of thousands of distinct CDR3 sequences, about 45% of them singletons. The sequenced sample was peripheral blood or thyroid tissue (not recorded which). The receptors shown here come from an adult man with Graves' disease, either hyperthyroidism or ophthalmopathy (not recorded which).

Many counts were recorded for this clonotype. The CDR3 sequence is CASSLVQDTEAFF. The CDR3 nucleotides read TGTGCCAGCAGCTTAGTACAAGACACTGAAGCTTTCTTT. The gene calls are TRBV7-9 and TRBJ1-1, with no clear D. The CDR3 is made up of 13 amino acids. V lost 1 base to trimming and J lost 3 bases, with 6 bases between them. Germline V CDR1 and CDR2: SEHNR, FQNEAQ (reference sequence). The variable domain in full, completed from reference TRBV7-9 and TRBJ1-1, reads DTGVSQNPRHKITKRGQNVTFRCDPISEHNRLYWYRQTLGQGPEFLTYFQNEAQLEKSRLLSDRFSAERPKGSFSTLEIQRTEQGDSAMYLCASSLVQDTEAFFGQGTRLTVV.

V and J are TRBV19 and TRBJ2-5; 7 bases are a match to TRBD2. Germline V CDR1 and CDR2: LNHDA, SQIVND (reference sequence). V lost 0 bases and J lost 2; bases outside the gene matches: 3. The CDR3 loop spans 15 amino acids. Here the CDR3 reads CASSIERETQETQYF. The CDR3 DNA follows: TGTGCCAGTAGTATAGAGCGGGAGACTCAAGAGACCCAGTACTTC. Complete variable domain (other parts from reference TRBV19 and TRBJ2-5): DGGITQSPKYLFRKEGQNVTLSCEQNLNHDAMYWYRQDPGQGLRLIYYSQIVNDFQKGDIAEGYSVSREKKESFPLTVTSAQKNPTAFYLCASSIERETQETQYFGPGTRLLVL.

This chain uses TRBV7-3 with TRBJ2-5, with 15 bases lining up with TRBD2. CDR3 length: 17 residues. Germline CDR1 is SGHTA and CDR2 is FQGTGA. After removal of 5 bases from V and 5 bases from J, the junction contained 9 bases not matched to a gene. The CDR3 loop is CASSPGRTSGGDETQYF. CDR3 DNA sequence: TGTGCCAGCAGCCCGGGACGGACTAGCGGGGGGGACGAGACCCAGTACTTC.

This clonotype was counted only a few times. The chain employs TRBV29-1 and TRBJ2-2; the D gene is possibly TRBD2 (5 bases). This CDR3 spans 13 amino acids. The ends were cut back, 3 bases at V and 5 bases at J, with 10 bases in the middle. The V gene's germline CDR1 is SQVTM and CDR2 ANQGSEA. CDR3: CSVDGKKTGELFF. The CDR3 DNA follows: TGCAGCGTTGACGGGAAGAAAACCGGGGAGCTGTTTTTT.

This clonotype was counted between two and nine times. The chain couples TRBV7-9 to TRBJ2-7, with D possibly called TRBD1 or TRBD2 (5 bases each). The germline CDR1 and CDR2 sequences are SEHNR and FQNEAQ (reference sequence). V gave up 5 bases and J gave up 6 bases, with 17 bases separating them. This CDR3 is 14 amino acids long. The DNA of the CDR3 is TGTGCCAGCAGCCAAGAGGGGCTAGCCGGCGAGCAGTACTTC. It yields the protein CASSQEGLAGEQYF.

The chain links TRBV7-8 to TRBJ1-1, with TRBD1 identical over 8 bases. Unmatched junction bases numbered 6, after V lost 5 bases and J lost 1 base. This CDR3 has 15 amino acids. In germline, CDR1 is SGHVS, CDR2 FQNEAQ. The CDR3 protein is CASSRKQGGNTEAFF. The CDR3 bases are TGTGCCAGCAGCCGCAAACAGGGGGGGAACACTGAAGCTTTCTTT.

The rearrangement uses TRBV29-1 and TRBJ1-2; no clear D gene. The CDR3 length is 10 residues. From germline, CDR1 is SQVTM and CDR2 ANQGSEA. CDR3 DNA sequence: TGCAGTTTAGCGGAGTATGGCTACACCTTC. Translation: CSLAEYGYTF.

This clonotype was seen a handful of times. The chain joins TRBV11-1 to TRBJ1-1; tentatively, D is TRBD1 (6 bases). V was trimmed by 7 bases and J by 5 bases, leaving 17 bases between them. CDR1 and CDR2 from the germline V gene are SGHAT and FQDESV (reference sequence). This CDR3 has 14 residues. In DNA, the CDR3 is TGTGCCAGCACTCGGGGACAATCGGGGACTGAAGCTTTCTTT. Protein product: CASTRGQSGTEAFF.

On this clonotype itself: One base away lies a much larger clone, so this may be a sequencing read error. The CDR3 here is CASSRDTTPGYEQCF. The CDR3 nucleotides are TGTGCCAGCAGCCGGGACACGACACCGGGCTACGAGCAGTGCTTC. The chain is built from TRBV7-6 and TRBJ2-7, with D maybe TRBD1 (6 bases). Germline CDR1 SGHVS, CDR2 FNYEAQ. The CDR3 extends over 15 amino acids. The full variable domain, in which reference TRBV7-6 and TRBJ2-7 provide the parts outside the CDR3, is GAGVSQSPRYKVTKRGQDVALRCDPISGHVSLYWYRQALGQGPEFLTYFNYEAQQDKSGLPNDRFSAERPEGSISTLTIQRTEQRDSAMYRCASSRDTTPGYEQCFGPGTRLTVT.

The V and J genes are TRBV12-3 or TRBV12-4 and TRBJ2-5; 10 bases line up with TRBD1. The CDR3 loop spans 15 amino acids. With 5 bases clipped from V and 5 bases from J, the junction kept 8 bases outside the gene matches. The CDR3: CASSPQGQGFETQYF. The CDR3 nucleotides are TGTGCCAGCAGTCCCCAGGGACAGGGGTTTGAGACCCAGTACTTC.

The rearrangement joins TRBV18 to TRBJ2-5; 9 nucleotides line up with TRBD2. V dropped 1 base and J dropped 4; count of bases not matched to a gene: 4. CDR3 length: 15 amino acids. Germline CDR1 is KGHSH and CDR2 is LQKENI. CDR3 in amino acids: CASSPQASGIETQYF. The CDR3 DNA reads TGTGCCAGCTCACCACAGGCTAGCGGGATAGAGACCCAGTACTTC. Based on the CDR3 plus reference TRBV18 and TRBJ2-5, the full variable domain is NAGVMQNPRHLVRRRGQEARLRCSPMKGHSHVYWYRQLPEEGLKFMVYLQKENIIDESGMPKERFSAEFPKEGPSILRIQQVVRGDSAAYFCASSPQASGIETQYFGPGTRLLVL.

About this clonotype itself: A much larger clone differs by one base, so this may be a read error. This chain connects TRBV2 to TRBJ1-5, with D perhaps matching TRBD1 (5 bases). Trimming cost V 6 bases and J 7 bases, with 16 bases left between them. The CDR3 spans 14 residues. Germline V CDR1 and CDR2: SNHLY, FYNNEI. The CDR3 sequence is CASSPEGRAQPQHF. Here the CDR3 DNA reads TGTGCCAGCAGCCCTGAGGGCAGGGCCCAGCCCCAGCATTTT. The full variable domain, with the rest looked up from reference TRBV2 and TRBJ1-5, is EPEVTQTPSHQVTQMGQEVILRCVPISNHLYFYWYRQILGQKVEFLVSFYNNEISEKSEIFDDQFSVERPDGSNFTLKIRSTKLEDSAMYFCASSPEGRAQPQHFGDGTRLSIL.

This sequence joins TRBV20-1 and TRBJ2-3; D uncertain. Germline lookup yields CDR1 DFQATT and CDR2 SNEGSKA (reference sequence). Trimming shortened V by 6 bases and J by 3 bases, and 7 bases separated the two germline ends. The CDR3 covers 11 residues. CDR3 in DNA: TGCAGTGCGGAAGATACAGATACGCAGTATTTT. Its translation: CSAEDTDTQYF.

This clonotype appeared a single time. A much more abundant neighbour one base away suggests this may be a read error. V gene TRBV7-8 combines with J gene TRBJ1-4; 7 positions match TRBD1. The assigned J gene may be wrong: the sequence end matches TRBJ1-3 better. The CDR3 has 16 residues. Germline assignment: CDR1 SGHVS and CDR2 FQNEAQ. The DNA of the CDR3 is TGTGCCAGCAACTTAGCGAAGACAGGGTCTGGAAACACCATATATTTT. Encoded protein: CASNLAKTGSGNTIYF.

At least ten counts were recorded for this clonotype. V is TRBV2 and J is TRBJ1-6; no firm D call. The germline CDR1 and CDR2 sequences are SNHLY and FYNNEI. The CDR3 is 14 amino acids. The germline V and J ends were trimmed by 7 bases and 0 bases, with 7 bases remaining between them. In DNA, the CDR3 is TGTGCCAGCAACTCAGGCTCCTATAATTCACCCCTCCACTTT. This encodes CASNSGSYNSPLHF.

The chain carries TRBV12-3 or TRBV12-4 and TRBJ1-1, with 10 bases that match TRBD1. This CDR3 comprises 14 residues. Trimming took 6 bases from V and 6 from J; bases not matched to a gene: 7. The DNA of the CDR3 is TGTGCCAGCAGCAGGGGACAGGGGTCCTCTGAAGCTTTCTTT. Protein sequence: CASSRGQGSSEAFF.

This clonotype was observed a few times. The chain recombines TRBV7-3 with TRBJ1-1; 7 bases line up with TRBD1. Trimming took 1 base from V and 2 from J; bases not matched to a gene: 16. The CDR3 has 19 amino acids. The V gene's germline CDR1 is SGHTA and CDR2 FQGTGA. CDR3 region: CASSLRTHRGAKTNTEAFF. The CDR3 nucleotides read TGTGCCAGCAGCTTAAGGACACACAGGGGTGCTAAGACTAACACTGAAGCTTTCTTT.

In this sample, this clonotype turned up once. The chain has TRBV6-9 and TRBJ2-5; 9 nucleotides line up with TRBD2. The J segment lost 7 bases and the V segment lost 6 bases, leaving 18 bases of the junction unmatched. The V gene's germline CDR1 is MNHGY and CDR2 SVAAGI. This CDR3 comprises 17 residues. This chain's CDR3 is CASSKMGSGGTGLTQYF. For the CDR3, the DNA is TGTGCCAGCAGCAAAATGGGTAGCGGGGGTACCGGGTTGACCCAGTACTTC.

In this sample, this clonotype turned up a few times. J is TRBJ2-7 and V is TRBV29-1, with D hard to call. V shed 4 bases and J shed 5 bases, with 12 bases lying between them. The CDR3 has 12 residues. The germline CDR1 and CDR2 sequences are SQVTM and ANQGSEA. The CDR3 is CSVVTAGHEQYF. The CDR3 nucleotides are TGCAGCGTTGTAACCGCCGGGCACGAGCAGTACTTC.

The V call is TRBV5-1, the J call TRBJ1-1; D is unresolved. V was trimmed by 5 bases and J by 0 bases, leaving 8 bases between them. This CDR3 is built from 13 residues. The germline gives CDR1 SGHRS, CDR2 YFSETQ. The CDR3 sequence: CASSGVLNTEAFF. CDR3 bases: TGCGCCAGCAGTGGGGTTCTGAACACTGAAGCTTTCTTT. Filled out from reference TRBV5-1 and TRBJ1-1, the complete variable domain reads KAGVTQTPRYLIKTRGQQVTLSCSPISGHRSVSWYQQTPGQGLQFLFEYFSETQRNKGNFPGRFSGRQFSNSRSEMNVSTLELGDSALYLCASSGVLNTEAFFGQGTRLTVV.

The chain combines TRBV7-2 with TRBJ1-3, with D perhaps matching TRBD1 (5 bases). Trimming pared 5 bases from V and 0 bases from J, leaving 17 bases between. Germline values: CDR1 SGHTA, CDR2 FQGNSA. This CDR3 spans 17 amino acids. The CDR3 DNA reads TGTGCCAGCAGCGACATTTCCGGGGCTCTCTCTGGAAACACCATATATTTT. Its protein product is CASSDISGALSGNTIYF.

This chain uses TRBV4-1 with TRBJ2-7; D call uncertain. V lost 0 bases to trimming and J lost 3 bases, with 12 bases between them. The germline V gene has CDR1 MGHRA and CDR2 YSYEKL. The CDR3 runs to 15 residues. CDR3 sequence reads: CASSQEGQPYYEQYF. In nucleotides, the CDR3 is TGCGCCAGCAGCCAAGAAGGGCAGCCTTACTACGAGCAGTACTTC.

The chain carries TRBV20-1 and TRBJ1-1; D is ambiguous. The CDR3 is made up of 12 amino acids. Per germline, CDR1 DFQATT and CDR2 SNEGSKA (reference sequence). With 3 bases removed from V and 5 bases from J, the gap between germline ends came to 10 bases. CDR3 sequence: CSASPGDTEAFF. DNA of the CDR3: TGCAGTGCTAGCCCTGGGGATACTGAAGCTTTCTTT.

The chain uses TRBV10-3 and TRBJ1-2; 8 bases line up with TRBD1. The CDR3 is 15 residues long. The V gene end was trimmed by 0 bases and the J gene end by 1 base; junction bases not matched to a gene: 1. Germline values: CDR1 ENHRY, CDR2 SYGVKD. The CDR3 region has the DNA TGTGCCATCAGTGAGTCGGACAGGGTTAACTATGGCTACACCTTC. This encodes CAISESDRVNYGYTF.

The chain combines TRBV19 with TRBJ1-5; D gene unclear. CDR1 and CDR2 from the germline V gene are LNHDA and SQIVND (reference sequence). Trimming stripped 5 bases from V and 7 bases from J, with 15 bases between. The CDR3 has 14 residues. The CDR3 bases are TGTGCCAGTAGTTCACACTTCCTTGTGCAGCCCCAGCATTTT. Protein sequence: CASSSHFLVQPQHF.

This clonotype has a count of ten or more. CDR3 residues: CSVVTPEAFF. The CDR3, as DNA: TGCAGCGTTGTCACACCTGAAGCTTTCTTT. The genes are TRBV29-1 and TRBJ1-1; no clear D. The CDR3 runs to 10 residues. Germline values: CDR1 SQVTM, CDR2 ANQGSEA. V was clipped by 4 bases and J by 6 bases, with 6 bases between them.